The source of this TCR beta chain is a study of breast tumors, draining lymph nodes, adjacent tissues. Whole-study findings and limits: Findings are consistent with lymph node origin and intratumoral expansion of most tumor T cells.

Samples came from axillary lymph nodes draining the breast cancer. Germline V gene sequence: CDR1 SGHTA, CDR2 FQGNSA. The CDR3 length is 16 residues. Regarding this clonotype: The antigen remains undetermined. Compared with germline, one end of the junction differs, possibly owing to a read error.

TCRdb fed the multiplex PCR reads into MiXCR, producing one record per CDR3 protein. The sample lists about 200,000 distinct CDR3 sequences; about 32% were seen once. The sequenced material came from axillary lymph node tissue. This receptor was obtained from a female donor with breast cancer. Some clones in this sample may be carry-over from other donors' samples. The genes are TRBV7-2 and TRBJ2-7, with 9 positions matching TRBD2. CDR3 sequence: CACSLLRLADYVEQYF. CDR3 coding DNA: TGTGCCTGCAGCTTATTACGACTAGCGGATTACGTCGAGCAGTACTTC. Full variable domain (outside the CDR3, taken from reference TRBV7-2 and TRBJ2-7): GAGVSQSPSNKVTEKGKDVELRCDPISGHTALYWYRQSLGQGLEFLIYFQGNSAPDKSGLPSDRFSAERTGGSVSTLTIQRTQQEDSAVYLCACSLLRLADYVEQYFGPGTRLTVT.